This is a list of T cell receptor beta chains from one sample in a study of shared clonotypes between healthy human individuals. The protocol was immunoSEQ multiplex PCR, while the TCRdb copy is restricted to in-frame clones and leaves out a portion. The sample shows about 680,000 clones, approximately 90% of them seen only once. Sequenced: naive CD8+ T cells sorted from blood. The receptors were sampled from a man between 25 and 39 years old in good health. Both conserved end residues are part of each CDR3. The order of the fields is D gene, clone size, V gene, J gene, CDR3 DNA, CDR3 protein. D genes are given only for firm matches. Rows may omit the clone size; those that give it use once, few, many or a size class.

D gene: TRBD1; clone size: NA; V gene: TRBV7-6; J gene: TRBJ2-1; CDR3 DNA: TGTGCCAGCAGCGAAGGGACAGGGCAGAAAGGGTACAATGAGCAGTTCTTC; CDR3 protein: CASSEGTGQKGYNEQFF
D gene: NA; clone size: NA; V gene: TRBV7-9; J gene: TRBJ2-5; CDR3 DNA: TGTGCCAGCGGCCAATGGATCAGAGAGCAAGAGACCCAGTACTTC; CDR3 protein: CASGQWIREQETQYF
D gene: NA; clone size: NA; V gene: TRBV10-2; J gene: TRBJ2-5; CDR3 DNA: TGCGCCAGCAGTGTGGCGGGGTTGCGAGAGACCCAGTACTTC; CDR3 protein: CASSVAGLRETQYF
D gene: NA; clone size: NA; V gene: TRBV19; J gene: TRBJ2-7; CDR3 DNA: TGTGCCAGTATCCTCAGATCAGCTTCCGAGCAGTACTTC; CDR3 protein: CASILRSASEQYF
D gene: NA; clone size: once; V gene: TRBV7-9; J gene: TRBJ2-4; CDR3 DNA: TGTGCCAGCAGCTTAACCGAGAAAAACATTCAGTACTTC; CDR3 protein: CASSLTEKNIQYF
D gene: TRBD2; clone size: NA; V gene: TRBV14; J gene: TRBJ2-7; CDR3 DNA: TGTGCCAGCAGCGCGGGACTAGCGGGAACTGCGCTGAACGAGCAGTACTTC; CDR3 protein: CASSAGLAGTALNEQYF
D gene: NA; clone size: NA; V gene: TRBV27; J gene: TRBJ2-7; CDR3 DNA: TGTGCCAGCAGTTTATCCCTGGAGATAGCTCCCTACGAGCAGTACTTC; CDR3 protein: CASSLSLEIAPYEQYF
D gene: NA; clone size: NA; V gene: TRBV6-5; J gene: TRBJ2-2; CDR3 DNA: TGTGCCAGCAGTTACACGGAGGGGAAACCCGAACGGGAGCTGTTTTTT; CDR3 protein: CASSYTEGKPERELFF
D gene: TRBD2; clone size: NA; V gene: TRBV2; J gene: TRBJ2-7; CDR3 DNA: TGTGCCAGCAGTGAATTTGCGGGAGCCAACGAGCAGTACTTC; CDR3 protein: CASSEFAGANEQYF
D gene: TRBD2; clone size: NA; V gene: TRBV11-3; J gene: TRBJ2-1; CDR3 DNA: TGTGCCAGCAGCCCCCGACTAGCGACCTACAATGAGCAGTTCTTC; CDR3 protein: CASSPRLATYNEQFF
D gene: TRBD2; clone size: NA; V gene: TRBV29-1; J gene: TRBJ2-2; CDR3 DNA: TGCAGCGTTGAACTAGCGGGAGTCGACACCGGGGAGCTGTTTTTT; CDR3 protein: CSVELAGVDTGELFF
D gene: NA; clone size: NA; V gene: TRBV10-1; J gene: TRBJ1-1; CDR3 DNA: TGCGCCAGCAGTGCAGGGGTAGGAACTGAAGCTTTCTTT; CDR3 protein: CASSAGVGTEAFF
D gene: TRBD2; clone size: NA; V gene: TRBV14; J gene: TRBJ2-1; CDR3 DNA: TGTGCCAGCAGCCAAGATGCGGGGGGGGATGAGCAGTTCTTC; CDR3 protein: CASSQDAGGDEQFF
D gene: NA; clone size: NA; V gene: TRBV7-8; J gene: TRBJ2-1; CDR3 DNA: TGTGCCAGCAGCTTAGGAGTCGGTCTAGGCAATGAGCAGTTCTTC; CDR3 protein: CASSLGVGLGNEQFF
D gene: NA; clone size: NA; V gene: TRBV7-2; J gene: TRBJ1-3; CDR3 DNA: TGTGCCAGCAGCCCTACTCCACACTCTGGAAACACCATATATTTT; CDR3 protein: CASSPTPHSGNTIYF
D gene: TRBD1; clone size: NA; V gene: TRBV27; J gene: TRBJ2-7; CDR3 DNA: TGTGCCAGCGGTGGGCCCCAGGACAGGTTATACGAGCAGTACTTC; CDR3 protein: CASGGPQDRLYEQYF
D gene: NA; clone size: NA; V gene: TRBV19; J gene: TRBJ1-5; CDR3 DNA: TGTGCCAGTAGTTTGTGGCAGAACCAGCCCCAGCATTTT; CDR3 protein: CASSLWQNQPQHF
D gene: NA; clone size: NA; V gene: TRBV28; J gene: TRBJ2-1; CDR3 DNA: TGTGCCAGCAGTCAACGGAGTGGAAATGAGCAGTTCTTC; CDR3 protein: CASSQRSGNEQFF
D gene: TRBD2; clone size: NA; V gene: TRBV9; J gene: TRBJ2-1; CDR3 DNA: TGTGCCAGCAGCGGGGGGACCTGGACTAGCGGCAATGAGCAGTTCTTC; CDR3 protein: CASSGGTWTSGNEQFF
D gene: TRBD1; clone size: NA; V gene: TRBV6-6; J gene: TRBJ2-5; CDR3 DNA: TGTGCCAGCAGTCCCCCGGACAGGGGGCTCCGGGAGACCCAGTACTTC; CDR3 protein: CASSPPDRGLRETQYF
D gene: NA; clone size: NA; V gene: TRBV27; J gene: TRBJ2-7; CDR3 DNA: TGTGCCAGCAGTTTAAGCCCCTACGAGCAGTACTTC; CDR3 protein: CASSLSPYEQYF
D gene: NA; clone size: NA; V gene: TRBV23-1; J gene: TRBJ2-5; CDR3 DNA: TGCGCCAGCAGCCCCCCGAAGACCCAGTACTTC; CDR3 protein: CASSPPKTQYF
D gene: TRBD2; clone size: NA; V gene: TRBV19; J gene: TRBJ2-1; CDR3 DNA: TGTGCCAGTATAGCCGGGACTAGCGGGAGTCTCGACGTTAGTGAGCAGTTCTTC; CDR3 protein: CASIAGTSGSLDVSEQFF
D gene: NA; clone size: NA; V gene: TRBV5-1; J gene: TRBJ1-3; CDR3 DNA: TGCGCCAGCAGCTGGGAGGGGAGCTCTGGAAACACCATATATTTT; CDR3 protein: CASSWEGSSGNTIYF
D gene: TRBD1; clone size: NA; V gene: TRBV10-3; J gene: TRBJ1-5; CDR3 DNA: TGTGCCATCAGTGGCCCGGGACAGGGGACTCAGCCCCAGCATTTT; CDR3 protein: CAISGPGQGTQPQHF
D gene: TRBD1; clone size: few; V gene: TRBV27; J gene: TRBJ2-5; CDR3 DNA: TGTGCCAGCAGTTCCCCGGACAGGGGGCACGAGACCCAGTACTTC; CDR3 protein: CASSSPDRGHETQYF
D gene: TRBD2; clone size: NA; V gene: TRBV27; J gene: TRBJ2-7; CDR3 DNA: TGTGCCAGCAGTTCCTTAGGGGTAGCGGGAGCCTCCTACGAGCAGTACTTC; CDR3 protein: CASSSLGVAGASYEQYF
D gene: NA; clone size: NA; V gene: TRBV5-4; J gene: TRBJ2-1; CDR3 DNA: TGTGCCAGCAGCTTCGGGGACAATGAGCAGTTCTTC; CDR3 protein: CASSFGDNEQFF
D gene: NA; clone size: once; V gene: TRBV19; J gene: TRBJ1-5; CDR3 DNA: TGTGCCAGTAGTATAGATTCAGGGTATGGCAATCAGCCCCAGCATTTT; CDR3 protein: CASSIDSGYGNQPQHF
D gene: TRBD1; clone size: NA; V gene: TRBV12-5; J gene: TRBJ2-7; CDR3 DNA: TGTGCTAGCTCGGGACAGGCCTCCTTTGAGCAGTACTTC; CDR3 protein: CASSGQASFEQYF
D gene: TRBD2; clone size: once; V gene: TRBV5-4; J gene: TRBJ2-1; CDR3 DNA: TGTGCCAGCAGCTCTAGCGGGAGTGGGTCCTACAATGAGCAGTTCTTC; CDR3 protein: CASSSSGSGSYNEQFF
D gene: TRBD2; clone size: NA; V gene: TRBV4-2; J gene: TRBJ2-7; CDR3 DNA: TGTGCCAGCAGCCCGTTAGCGGGAGGGCCCTACGAGCAGTACTTC; CDR3 protein: CASSPLAGGPYEQYF
D gene: NA; clone size: NA; V gene: TRBV30; J gene: TRBJ1-1; CDR3 DNA: TGTGCCTGGAGGATCGGTGGGGGCACTGAAGCTTTCTTT; CDR3 protein: CAWRIGGGTEAFF
D gene: TRBD2; clone size: NA; V gene: TRBV11-3; J gene: TRBJ2-1; CDR3 DNA: TGTGCCAGCAGCTTAGGAAATAGCGGGAGCTCCTACAATGAGCAGTTCTTC; CDR3 protein: CASSLGNSGSSYNEQFF
D gene: NA; clone size: NA; V gene: TRBV4-1; J gene: TRBJ2-2; CDR3 DNA: TGCGCCAGCAGCCAAGCGGCGGTTTTCTTGGGGAACACCGGGGAGCTGTTTTTT; CDR3 protein: CASSQAAVFLGNTGELFF
D gene: NA; clone size: NA; V gene: TRBV28; J gene: TRBJ2-2; CDR3 DNA: TGTGCCAGCAGTATGGACACCTCGACCGGGGAGCTGTTTTTT; CDR3 protein: CASSMDTSTGELFF
D gene: TRBD1; clone size: NA; V gene: TRBV15; J gene: TRBJ2-1; CDR3 DNA: TGTGCCACCAGCAGACCTTCGACAGGGGGGTCCTACAATGAGCAGTTCTTC; CDR3 protein: CATSRPSTGGSYNEQFF
D gene: NA; clone size: NA; V gene: TRBV6-6; J gene: TRBJ2-1; CDR3 DNA: TGTGCCAGCAGTTACTCGAGATACAATGAGCAGTTCTTC; CDR3 protein: CASSYSRYNEQFF